This entry concerns a single T cell receptor beta chain. The antigen remains undetermined. The germline V gene has CDR1 SGHNT and CDR2 YENEEA. The CDR3 is made up of 15 amino acids. V dropped 3 bases and J dropped 6 bases, with 15 bases sitting between them. The table came from immunoSEQ multiplex PCR; TCRdb's copy has only in-frame clones and leaves some out. The table shows more than 70,000 clones, with around 83% occurring only once. The sample is drawn from a study of graft-versus-host responses after intestinal transplantation. The overall study: Recipients were all induced with anti-thymocyte globulin, then given tacrolimus and steroids for around 3 years.

Study conclusions and caveats: There was an association between peak levels of circulating GvH clones and early post-transplant HvG declines.

V gene TRBV11-3 combines with J gene TRBJ1-5, with D unclear. The material sequenced was unstimulated CD4+ T cells sorted from spleen or lymph node cells, taken before intestinal transplant. The sequence derives from a human donor who received an intestinal transplant. CDR3 nucleotides: TGTGCCAGCAGCTTTGATGTGCGAGTTATTCAGCCCCAGCATTTT. As protein: CASSFDVRVIQPQHF.